This T cell receptor beta chain stems from a study of CD8 T cells in ankylosing spondylitis. Regarding the study as a whole: A number of the motif variants had already been described in reactive arthritis synovial fluid and blood.

This CDR3 contains 15 residues. V was clipped by 2 bases and J by 2 bases; unmatched bases: 3. The germline CDR1 and CDR2 sequences are SEHNR and FQNEAQ (reference sequence). For TCR beta, libraries came from quantitative 5'-RACE with molecular barcodes. One entry per CDR3 protein, called by TCRdb with MiXCR from the 5' RACE reads. Among 36,000 or so distinct CDR3 sequences listed, 6% were seen once. At least ten counts were recorded for this clonotype. Its antigen is as yet unknown. This chain links TRBV7-9 with TRBJ2-3; 8 bases are shared with TRBD2. Specimen: blood, either unsorted or a sorted T cell fraction (not recorded which). The clonotype was recovered from a male donor with ankylosing spondylitis or in good health (not recorded which). CDR3 sequence: CASSLRAGVTDTQYF. The CDR3 region has the DNA TGTGCCAGCAGCTTAAGAGCGGGAGTCACAGATACGCAGTATTTT.